The 9 T cell receptor beta chains given below trace back to one sample, sequenced in a study of blood T cell repertoires in COVID-19. Measured with immunoSEQ multiplex PCR; TCRdb has only the in-frame clones, and not every one. The sample carries roughly 280,000 clones, 70% to 90% recorded once. Sample: peripheral blood. These receptors were collected from an older woman with COVID-19, enrolled during active disease.

This chain uses TRBV9 with TRBJ1-2; 8 nucleotides align to TRBD1. J gave up 4 bases and V 3 bases, and 20 bases lay outside the gene matches. The V gene's germline CDR1 is SGDLS and CDR2 YYNGEE. The length of the CDR3 is 19 residues. Here the CDR3 DNA reads TGTGCCAGCAGCGGGACCCGGGACAGGACCGCCAAGGTGAGCTATGGCTACACCTTC. It specifies CASSGTRDRTAKVSYGYTF.

V is TRBV6-2 or TRBV6-3 and J is TRBJ2-7; the D is unclear. Trimming removed 1 base from V and 3 bases from J, with 4 bases in between. Germline lookup yields CDR1 MNHEY and CDR2 SVGEGT. The CDR3 sequence is 12 residues long. DNA for the CDR3: TGTGCCAGCAGTTACTTCGTCTACGAGCAGTACTTC. Its protein is CASSYFVYEQYF.

This clone appeared a few times. This rearrangement joins TRBV4-1 to TRBJ2-7, with 8 positions matching TRBD2. Per germline, CDR1 MGHRA and CDR2 YSYEKL. V shed 0 bases, J shed 7 bases, and the junction held 8 bases outside the gene matches. The CDR3 covers 15 residues. CDR3 residues: CASSQDLGGGWEQYF. The CDR3 DNA reads TGCGCCAGCAGCCAAGACCTCGGGGGGGGTTGGGAGCAGTACTTC.

The chain recombines TRBV6-5 with TRBJ1-4; 9 bases line up with TRBD1. The CDR3 has 13 amino acids. Germline loops: CDR1 MNHEY, CDR2 SVGAGI. The junction had 8 bases not matched to a gene; V was cut back by 4 bases and J by 14 bases. For the CDR3, the DNA is TGTGCCAGCAGTTCCAACAGGGGGCTGCGGCTGTTTTTT. Translation: CASSSNRGLRLFF.

The V call is TRBV30, the J call TRBJ2-7, with 9 bases fitting TRBD1. The germline V gene has CDR1 GTSNPN and CDR2 SVGIG (reference sequence). The CDR3 has 16 amino acids. With V trimmed by 0 bases and J by 4 bases, 10 bases remained unmatched. CDR3 bases: TGTGCCTGGAGTGTACAGGGGGCCGGTGGCGGGTACGAGCAGTACTTC. Protein product: CAWSVQGAGGGYEQYF.

CDR3 nucleotide sequence: TGCGCCAGCAGCTTGGATACTACGGGATCCAACTCTGGAAACACCATATATTTT. Its translation is CASSLDTTGSNSGNTIYF. The chain carries TRBV5-1 and TRBJ1-3; no clear D. The CDR3 contains 18 residues. Germline-derived CDR1 and CDR2 are SGHRS and YFSETQ. V lost 0 bases to trimming and J lost 0 bases, with 16 bases between them.

The chain carries TRBV6-5 and TRBJ2-7; perhaps TRBD1 as D (5 bases). The CDR3 covers 15 residues. V was shortened by 5 bases and J by 5 bases, with 19 bases between the two germline ends. Germline V gene sequence: CDR1 MNHEY, CDR2 SVGAGI. CDR3 nucleotide sequence: TGTGCCAGCAGTCCATTGAGACAGAAGAATCACGAGCAGTACTTC. Its translation: CASSPLRQKNHEQYF.

The rearrangement uses TRBV7-9 and TRBJ2-2, with D maybe TRBD2 (6 bases). CDR1 is SEHNR, CDR2 FQNEAQ, per germline (reference sequence). The CDR3 sequence is 16 residues long. The V end was cut by 3 bases, the J end by 5 bases, with 16 bases between. For the CDR3, the DNA is TGTGCCAGCAGCTTTAATTTCGGGAGTCGAACCGGGGAGCTGTTTTTT. The encoded protein is CASSFNFGSRTGELFF.

DNA of the CDR3: TGTGCCAGCAGCGCGGGTACAGGGAGAGAGCAGTACTTC. Translation: CASSAGTGREQYF. The chain joins TRBV9 to TRBJ2-7; perhaps TRBD1 as D (6 bases). This CDR3 has 13 residues. Germline-derived CDR1 and CDR2 are SGDLS and YYNGEE. Between the trimmed V and J ends, which lost 3 bases and 7 bases, there was a span of 14 bases.